Below are 7 T cell receptor beta chains sequenced from a single sample in a study of shared clonotypes between healthy human individuals. As defined, naive CD8 cells were CD45RO-negative and positively selected for CCR7, with terminally differentiated effector memory CD45RA+ cells excluded. Sequencing was performed with immunoSEQ multiplex PCR; in TCRdb, only in-frame clones are kept and a portion is missing. The sample shows about 2.1 million clones, just over 90% of them seen only once. What was sequenced was naive CD8+ T cells from PBMCs. The receptors were sampled from a man aged 18 to 30 in good health. Some clones in this sample may be carry-over from other donors' samples.

This clone occurred once. V and J are TRBV6-1 and TRBJ1-1, with D possibly being TRBD1 (6 bases). The CDR3 is 14 residues long. CDR1 is MNHNS, CDR2 SASEGT, per germline. Trimming removed 2 bases at V and 3 bases at J, with 10 bases between. The CDR3 coding sequence is TGTGCCAGCAGTGAACCCACAGGGTACACTGAAGCTTTCTTT. It yields the protein CASSEPTGYTEAFF.

The V call is TRBV10-3, the J call TRBJ2-1; TRBD2 matches 7 bases. The junction had 12 bases not matched to a gene; V was cut back by 2 bases and J by 5 bases. CDR1 is ENHRY, CDR2 SYGVKD, per germline. The CDR3 is 17 amino acids. Here the CDR3 DNA reads TGTGCCATCAGTGAGAGGCGGGCGGGAGCTATCGACAATGAGCAGTTCTTC. It yields the protein CAISERRAGAIDNEQFF.

The rearrangement uses TRBV4-1 and TRBJ1-4; possible D gene TRBD1, 6 bases. Trimming cost V 1 base and J 6 bases, with 24 bases left between them. CDR3 length equals 19 residues. Germline V gives CDR1 MGHRA, CDR2 YSYEKL. The CDR3 spells CASSQGPSRIGAGDEKLFF. The CDR3 DNA sequence: TGCGCCAGCAGCCAAGGCCCGTCCCGAATAGGGGCAGGGGATGAAAAACTGTTTTTT.

This clone was seen only once. The chain links TRBV6-5 to TRBJ1-3; D gene ambiguous. CDR3 length: 14 amino acids. CDR1 and CDR2 from the germline V gene are MNHEY and SVGAGI. V lost 6 bases and J lost 8, with 17 bases in between. As DNA, the CDR3 is TGTGCCAGCAGCGTATTAGGAAGGGCAGACACCATATATTTT. Translated, it gives CASSVLGRADTIYF.

The rearrangement uses TRBV6-5 and TRBJ1-3; D possibly corresponds to TRBD1 (5 bases). The CDR3 is made up of 15 amino acids. V gave up 3 bases and J gave up 0 bases, with 9 bases separating them. Germline V lookup: CDR1 MNHEY, CDR2 SVGAGI. In DNA form, the CDR3 reads TGTGCCAGCAGTTATGGGGCACTCTCTGGAAACACCATATATTTT. Translating it yields CASSYGALSGNTIYF.

The chain employs TRBV4-3 and TRBJ1-1, with D perhaps TRBD1 (5 bases). CDR1 and CDR2 (germline): LGHNA, YSLEER. V was trimmed by 0 bases and J by 4 bases, leaving 9 bases between them. The CDR3 runs 14 residues. The CDR3 nucleotides read TGCGCCAGCAGCCAAGATGCGGGGCTCACTGAAGCTTTCTTT. It yields the protein CASSQDAGLTEAFF.

V and J are TRBV10-2 and TRBJ2-1; 8 bases align to TRBD2. Germline trimming cut 2 bases from V and 7 bases from J; bases unmatched to any gene: 7. The CDR3 sequence is 15 residues long. Germline CDR1 reads WSHSY; CDR2 reads SAAADI. CDR3: CASSEIFGGGNEQFF. The CDR3 nucleotides read TGCGCCAGCAGTGAGATTTTCGGGGGGGGGAATGAGCAGTTCTTC.